This T cell receptor (beta chain) was recovered during a study of regulatory T cells in long-lasting Graves disease. Time point defined: newly diagnosed GD, antithyroid drugs for less than 3 months. Preparation of the TCR library used RNA extracted from PBMCs. The source of the patients was an endocrinology department in Xi'an, China. The CDR3 extends over 13 amino acids. CDR1 SGHDT and CDR2 YYEEEE come from the germline V gene. V lost 4 bases and J 4 bases, leaving 8 bases between the germline ends. This clonotype has only a few counts. CDR3 regions were amplified by Arm-PCR using iRepertoire HTBI primers to build TCR beta libraries. Using its own MiXCR run on the multiplex PCR reads, TCRdb lists one record per CDR3 protein. The repertoire holds roughly 400,000 distinct CDR3 sequences, with around 17% as singletons. This sample also appeared in a second study, on T cells in Graves' hyperthyroidism and ophthalmopathy. That report notes: Uncontrolled infection, other autoimmune disease, pregnancy or lactation led to exclusion. The primer set for the first-round RT-PCR of the TCR CDR3 was HTBI.

V usage is TRBV5-6 and J usage is TRBJ2-2, with D maybe TRBD2 (5 bases). This sample comprised peripheral blood mononuclear cells (PBMCs), obtained at new diagnosis, from a patient treated with antithyroid drugs. This clonotype was obtained from a woman aged 18-30 years with Graves disease. The CDR3 loop reads CASSPEGTGELFF. CDR3 sequence (DNA): TGTGCCAGCAGCCCTGAGGGCACCGGGGAGCTGTTTTTT.